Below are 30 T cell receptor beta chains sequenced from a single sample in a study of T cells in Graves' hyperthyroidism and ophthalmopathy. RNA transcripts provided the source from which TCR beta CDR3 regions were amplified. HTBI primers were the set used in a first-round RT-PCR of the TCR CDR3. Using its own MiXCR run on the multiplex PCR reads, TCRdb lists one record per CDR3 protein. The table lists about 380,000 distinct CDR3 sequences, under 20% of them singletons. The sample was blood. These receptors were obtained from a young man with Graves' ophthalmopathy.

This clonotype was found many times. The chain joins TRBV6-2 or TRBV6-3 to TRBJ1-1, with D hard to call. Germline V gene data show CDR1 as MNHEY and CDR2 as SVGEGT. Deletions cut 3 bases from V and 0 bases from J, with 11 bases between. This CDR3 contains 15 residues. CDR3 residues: CASSYWLDMNTEAFF. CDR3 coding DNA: TGTGCCAGCAGTTATTGGCTAGACATGAACACTGAAGCTTTCTTT.

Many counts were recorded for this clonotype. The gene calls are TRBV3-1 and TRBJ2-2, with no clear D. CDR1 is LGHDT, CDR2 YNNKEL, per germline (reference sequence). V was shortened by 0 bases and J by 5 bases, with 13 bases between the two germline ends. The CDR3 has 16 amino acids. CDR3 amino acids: CASSQDLPPLTGELFF. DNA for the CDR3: TGTGCCAGCAGCCAAGACCTCCCACCGTTAACCGGGGAGCTGTTTTTT.

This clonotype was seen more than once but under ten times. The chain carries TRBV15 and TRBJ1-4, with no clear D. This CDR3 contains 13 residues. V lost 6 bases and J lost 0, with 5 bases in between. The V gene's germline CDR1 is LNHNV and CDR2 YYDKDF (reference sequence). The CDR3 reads CATRVATNEKLFF. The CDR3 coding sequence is TGTGCCACCAGAGTTGCAACTAATGAAAAACTGTTTTTT. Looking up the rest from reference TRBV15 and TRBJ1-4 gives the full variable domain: DAMVIQNPRYQVTQFGKPVTLSCSQTLNHNVMYWYQQKSSQAPKLLFHYYDKDFNNEADTPDNFQSRRPNTSFCFLDIRSPGLGDTAMYLCATRVATNEKLFFGSGTQLSVL.

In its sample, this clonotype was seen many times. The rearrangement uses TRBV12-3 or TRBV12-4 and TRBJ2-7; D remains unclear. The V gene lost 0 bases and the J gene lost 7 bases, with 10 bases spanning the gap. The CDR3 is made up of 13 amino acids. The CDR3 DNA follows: TGTGCCAGCAGTTTAGCCCCCCTGGGGGAGCAGTACTTC. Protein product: CASSLAPLGEQYF.

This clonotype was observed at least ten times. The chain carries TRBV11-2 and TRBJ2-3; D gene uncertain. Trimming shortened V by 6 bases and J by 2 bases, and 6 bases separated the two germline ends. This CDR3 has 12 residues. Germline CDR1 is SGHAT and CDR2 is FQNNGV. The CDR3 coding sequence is TGTGCCAGCAGAGATGACACAGATACGCAGTATTTT. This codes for CASRDDTDTQYF.

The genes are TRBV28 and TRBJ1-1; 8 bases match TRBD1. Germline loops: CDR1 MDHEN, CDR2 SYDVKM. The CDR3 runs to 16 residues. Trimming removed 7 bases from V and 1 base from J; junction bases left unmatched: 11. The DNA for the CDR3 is TGTGCCAGCACCCTAGACAGGGGAGTAACGAACACTGAAGCTTTCTTT. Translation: CASTLDRGVTNTEAFF.

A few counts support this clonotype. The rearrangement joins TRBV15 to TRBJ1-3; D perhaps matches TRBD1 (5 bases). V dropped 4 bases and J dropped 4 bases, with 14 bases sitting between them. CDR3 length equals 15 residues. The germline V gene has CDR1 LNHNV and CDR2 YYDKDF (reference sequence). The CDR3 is CATSIRSRVGNTIYF. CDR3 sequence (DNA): TGTGCCACCAGCATAAGGAGCAGGGTCGGAAACACCATATATTTT.

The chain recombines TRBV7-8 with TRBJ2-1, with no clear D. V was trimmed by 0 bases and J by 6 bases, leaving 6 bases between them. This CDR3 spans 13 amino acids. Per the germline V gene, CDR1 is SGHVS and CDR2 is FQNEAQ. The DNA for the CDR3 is TGTGCCAGCAGCTTAGCCTCCCCCAATGAGCAGTTCTTC. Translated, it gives CASSLASPNEQFF.

DNA of the CDR3: TGTGCCAGCAGTCGACTAGCGGGGGGGCGGGGAGAGACCCAGTACTTC. It translates to CASSRLAGGRGETQYF. This chain connects TRBV12-3 or TRBV12-4 to TRBJ2-5; 14 bases are shared with TRBD2. CDR3 length equals 16 residues. The junction had 6 bases not matched to a gene; V was cut back by 5 bases and J by 4 bases.

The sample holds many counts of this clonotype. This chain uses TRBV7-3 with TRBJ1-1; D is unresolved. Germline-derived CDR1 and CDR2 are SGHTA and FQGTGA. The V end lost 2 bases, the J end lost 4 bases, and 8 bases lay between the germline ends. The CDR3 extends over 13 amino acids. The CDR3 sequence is CASSLELGTEAFF. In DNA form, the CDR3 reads TGTGCCAGCAGCTTAGAACTGGGCACTGAAGCTTTCTTT.

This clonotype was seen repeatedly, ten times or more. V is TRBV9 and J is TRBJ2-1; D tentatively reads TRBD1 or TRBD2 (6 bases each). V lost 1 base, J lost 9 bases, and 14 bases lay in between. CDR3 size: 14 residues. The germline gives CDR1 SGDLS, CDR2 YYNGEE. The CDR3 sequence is CASSVQGGGSEQFF. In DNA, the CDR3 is TGTGCCAGCAGCGTACAAGGAGGGGGGTCTGAGCAGTTCTTC.

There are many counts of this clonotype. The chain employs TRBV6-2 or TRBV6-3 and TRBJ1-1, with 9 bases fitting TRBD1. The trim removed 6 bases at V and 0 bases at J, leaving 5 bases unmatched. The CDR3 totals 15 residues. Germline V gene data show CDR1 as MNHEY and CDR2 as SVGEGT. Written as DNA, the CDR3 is TGTGCCAGCAGGCAACAGGGGGCGGTGAACACTGAAGCTTTCTTT. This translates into CASRQQGAVNTEAFF.

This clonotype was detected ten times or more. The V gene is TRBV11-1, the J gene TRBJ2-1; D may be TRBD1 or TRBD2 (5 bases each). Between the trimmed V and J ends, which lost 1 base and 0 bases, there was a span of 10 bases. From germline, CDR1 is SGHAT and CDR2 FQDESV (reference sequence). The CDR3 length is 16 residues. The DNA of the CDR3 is TGTGCCAGCAGCTTAGAAGGGACGGTCTCCTACAATGAGCAGTTCTTC. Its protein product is CASSLEGTVSYNEQFF.

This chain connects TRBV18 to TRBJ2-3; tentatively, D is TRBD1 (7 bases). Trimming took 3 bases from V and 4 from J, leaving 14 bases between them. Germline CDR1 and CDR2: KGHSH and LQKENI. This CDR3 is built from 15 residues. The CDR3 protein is CASSPRTGGPDTQYF. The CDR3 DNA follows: TGTGCCAGCTCACCTAGGACAGGAGGGCCAGATACGCAGTATTTT.

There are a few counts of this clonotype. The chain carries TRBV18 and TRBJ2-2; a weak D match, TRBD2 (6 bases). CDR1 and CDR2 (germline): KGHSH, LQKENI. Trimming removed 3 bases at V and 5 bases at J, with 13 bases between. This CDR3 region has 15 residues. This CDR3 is CASSPGGPSTGELFF. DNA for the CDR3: TGTGCCAGCTCACCGGGGGGACCGTCGACCGGGGAGCTGTTTTTT.

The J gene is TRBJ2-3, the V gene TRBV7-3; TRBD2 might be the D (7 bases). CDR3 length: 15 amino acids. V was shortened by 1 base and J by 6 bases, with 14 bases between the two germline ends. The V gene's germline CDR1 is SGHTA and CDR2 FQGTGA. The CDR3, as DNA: TGTGCCAGCAGCTTAAAATTGGGGGGGCCGGATACGCAGTATTTT. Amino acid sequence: CASSLKLGGPDTQYF.

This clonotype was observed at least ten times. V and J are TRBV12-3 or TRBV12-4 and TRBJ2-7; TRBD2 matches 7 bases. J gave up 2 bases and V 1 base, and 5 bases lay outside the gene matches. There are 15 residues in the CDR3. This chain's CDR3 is CASSLDAGVTYEQYF. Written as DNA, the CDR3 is TGTGCCAGCAGTTTAGATGCGGGAGTTACCTACGAGCAGTACTTC.

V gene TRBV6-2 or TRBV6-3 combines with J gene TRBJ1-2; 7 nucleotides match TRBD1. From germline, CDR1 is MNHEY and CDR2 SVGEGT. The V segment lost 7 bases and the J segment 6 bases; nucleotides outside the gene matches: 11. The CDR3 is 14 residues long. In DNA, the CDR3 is TGTGCCAGCAAAGTAACAGGGGCCCTCGATGGCTACACCTTC. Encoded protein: CASKVTGALDGYTF.

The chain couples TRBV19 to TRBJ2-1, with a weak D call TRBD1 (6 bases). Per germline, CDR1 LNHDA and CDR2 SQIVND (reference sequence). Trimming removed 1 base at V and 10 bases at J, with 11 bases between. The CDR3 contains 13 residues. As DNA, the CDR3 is TGTGCCAGTAGTATAGGCAGGGGAGAGGAGCAGTTCTTC. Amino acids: CASSIGRGEEQFF. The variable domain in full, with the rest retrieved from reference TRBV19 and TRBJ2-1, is DGGITQSPKYLFRKEGQNVTLSCEQNLNHDAMYWYRQDPGQGLRLIYYSQIVNDFQKGDIAEGYSVSREKKESFPLTVTSAQKNPTAFYLCASSIGRGEEQFFGPGTRLTVL.

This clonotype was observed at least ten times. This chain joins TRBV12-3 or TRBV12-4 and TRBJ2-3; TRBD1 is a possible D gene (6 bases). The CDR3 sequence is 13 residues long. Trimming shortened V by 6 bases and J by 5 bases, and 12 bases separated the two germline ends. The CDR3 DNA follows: TGTGCCAGCAGCGTGACACAGGGAGATACGCAGTATTTT. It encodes CASSVTQGDTQYF.

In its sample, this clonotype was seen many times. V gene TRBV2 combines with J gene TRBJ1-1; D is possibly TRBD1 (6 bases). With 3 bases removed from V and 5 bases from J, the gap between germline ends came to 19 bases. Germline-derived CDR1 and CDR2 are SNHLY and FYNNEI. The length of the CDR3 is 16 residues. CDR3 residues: CASSDDRSSEGTEAFF. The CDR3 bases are TGTGCCAGCAGTGACGACAGGTCCAGCGAGGGTACTGAAGCTTTCTTT.

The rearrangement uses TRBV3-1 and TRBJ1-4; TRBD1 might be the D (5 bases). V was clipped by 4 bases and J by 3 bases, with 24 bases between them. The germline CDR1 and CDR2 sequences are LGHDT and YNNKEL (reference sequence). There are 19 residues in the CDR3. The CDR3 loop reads CASSPKRGAGTSANEKLFF. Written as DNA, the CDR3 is TGTGCCAGCAGCCCAAAGCGAGGGGCTGGGACTTCAGCTAATGAAAAACTGTTTTTT. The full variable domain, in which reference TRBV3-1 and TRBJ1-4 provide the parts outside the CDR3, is DTAVSQTPKYLVTQMGNDKSIKCEQNLGHDTMYWYKQDSKKFLKIMFSYNNKELIINETVPNRFSPKSPDKAHLNLHINSLELGDSAVYFCASSPKRGAGTSANEKLFFGSGTQLSVL.

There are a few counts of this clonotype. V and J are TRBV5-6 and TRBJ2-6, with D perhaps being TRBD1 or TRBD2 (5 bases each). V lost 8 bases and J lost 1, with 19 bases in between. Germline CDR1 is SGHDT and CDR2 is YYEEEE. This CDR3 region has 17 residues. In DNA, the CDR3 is TGTGCCAGTATGTTTGGGGACGCCGAATCTGGGGCCAACGTCCTGACTTTC. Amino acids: CASMFGDAESGANVLTF. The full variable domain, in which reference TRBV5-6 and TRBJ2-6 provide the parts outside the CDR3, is DAGVTQSPTHLIKTRGQQVTLRCSPKSGHDTVSWYQQALGQGPQFIFQYYEEEERQRGNFPDRFSGHQFPNYSSELNVNALLLGDSALYLCASMFGDAESGANVLTFGAGSRLTVL.

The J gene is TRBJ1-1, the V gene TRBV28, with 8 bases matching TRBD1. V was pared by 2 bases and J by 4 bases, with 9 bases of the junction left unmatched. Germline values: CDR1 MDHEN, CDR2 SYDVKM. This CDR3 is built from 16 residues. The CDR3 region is CASSLGIQGALTEAFF. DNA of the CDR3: TGTGCCAGCAGTTTAGGGATCCAGGGGGCGCTCACTGAAGCTTTCTTT.

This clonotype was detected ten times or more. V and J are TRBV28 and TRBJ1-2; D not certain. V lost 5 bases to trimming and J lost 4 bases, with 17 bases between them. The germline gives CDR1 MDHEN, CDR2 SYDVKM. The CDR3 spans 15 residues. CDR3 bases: TGTGCCAGCAGTGGATCACCTCATTCCACCTATGGCTACACCTTC. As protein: CASSGSPHSTYGYTF.

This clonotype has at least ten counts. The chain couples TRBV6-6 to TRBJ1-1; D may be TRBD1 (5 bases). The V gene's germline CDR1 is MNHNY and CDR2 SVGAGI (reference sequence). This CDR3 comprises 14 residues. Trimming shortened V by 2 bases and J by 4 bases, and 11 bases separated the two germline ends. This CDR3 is CASSYGPQGTEAFF. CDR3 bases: TGTGCCAGCAGTTACGGGCCCCAGGGCACTGAAGCTTTCTTT.

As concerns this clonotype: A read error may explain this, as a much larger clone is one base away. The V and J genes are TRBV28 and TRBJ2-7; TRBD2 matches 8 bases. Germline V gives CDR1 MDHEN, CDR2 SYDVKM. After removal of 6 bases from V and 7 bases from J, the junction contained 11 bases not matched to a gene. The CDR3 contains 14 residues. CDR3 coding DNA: TGTGCCAGCAGCTTCTCGGGGGGGGGCTTGGAGCAGTACTTC. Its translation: CASSFSGGGLEQYF.

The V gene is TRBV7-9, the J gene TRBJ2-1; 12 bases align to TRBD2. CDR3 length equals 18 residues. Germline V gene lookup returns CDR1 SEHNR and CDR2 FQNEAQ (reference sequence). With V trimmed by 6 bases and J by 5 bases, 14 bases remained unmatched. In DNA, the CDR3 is TGTGCCAGCAGTCGGGACTCTAGCGGGGGGGCCTTTAACAATGAGCAGTTCTTC. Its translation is CASSRDSSGGAFNNEQFF.

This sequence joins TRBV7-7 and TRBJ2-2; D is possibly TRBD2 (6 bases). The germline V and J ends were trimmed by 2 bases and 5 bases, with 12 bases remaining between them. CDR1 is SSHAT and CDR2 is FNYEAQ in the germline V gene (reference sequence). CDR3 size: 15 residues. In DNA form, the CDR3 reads TGTGCCAGCAGCTTACACCTCGGAGGGACCGGGGAGCTGTTTTTT. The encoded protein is CASSLHLGGTGELFF.

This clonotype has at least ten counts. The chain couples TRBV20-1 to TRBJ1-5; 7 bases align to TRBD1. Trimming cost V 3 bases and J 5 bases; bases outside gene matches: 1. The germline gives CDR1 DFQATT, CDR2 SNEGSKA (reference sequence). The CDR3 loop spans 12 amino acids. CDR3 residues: CSARQGDQPQHF. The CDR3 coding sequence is TGCAGTGCTAGGCAGGGGGATCAGCCCCAGCATTTT.